The next 25 T cell receptor beta chains were all read from a single sample in a study of cytomegalovirus exposure and HLA in healthy donors (dated by TCRdb to about 2017). To prepare the library, the immunoSEQ multiplex PCR assay was applied. For the multiplex PCR, a mixture combining 60 forward primers for TCR Vbeta segments and 13 reverse primers for TCR Jbeta segments was used. In its TCRdb copy, this immuneACCESS table keeps in-frame sequences only and misses some clones. Where compared with another copy, unresolved V genes explain less than half of these, and the others have no known cause. This sample's listing comprises 200,000 to 250,000 clones. 1.1% of the sample rests with the top ten. The sequenced sample was PBMCs. All receptors come from a girl aged 2 to 9 in good health and CMV-seropositive.

The chain employs TRBV12-5 and TRBJ1-1; 7 bases are a match to TRBD1. Germline lookup yields CDR1 LGHNT and CDR2 FRNRAP. The junction had 9 bases not matched to a gene; V was cut back by 5 bases and J by 0 bases. CDR3 size: 16 residues. The CDR3 DNA reads TGTGCTAGTGGTGGGTTCCAGGGGGATATGAACACTGAAGCTTTCTTT. Translated: CASGGFQGDMNTEAFF. Looking up the rest from reference TRBV12-5 and TRBJ1-1 gives the full variable domain: DARVTQTPRHKVTEMGQEVTMRCQPILGHNTVFWYRQTMMQGLELLAYFRNRAPLDDSGMPKDRFSAEMPDATLATLKIQPSEPRDSAVYFCASGGFQGDMNTEAFFGQGTRLTVV.

J is TRBJ2-1 and V is TRBV11-2, with TRBD2 identical over 15 bases. The CDR3 totals 17 residues. CDR1 SGHAT and CDR2 FQNNGV come from the germline V gene. Trimming removed 1 base from V and 11 bases from J; junction bases left unmatched: 9. DNA of the CDR3: TGTGCCAGCAGCTTAGGGGTTGAGGGGACTAGCGGGAGGAAGCAGTTCTTC. Residues: CASSLGVEGTSGRKQFF. Full variable domain (missing parts from reference TRBV11-2 and TRBJ2-1): EAGVAQSPRYKIIEKRQSVAFWCNPISGHATLYWYQQILGQGPKLLIQFQNNGVVDDSQLPKDRFSAERLKGVDSTLKIQPAKLEDSAVYLCASSLGVEGTSGRKQFFGPGTRLTVL.

The CDR3 DNA is TGTGCCAGCAGTTCTGTCGGACCGGCGGGTCAACTGTTTTTT. This encodes CASSSVGPAGQLFF. The V and J genes are TRBV27 and TRBJ1-4, with D unclear. The CDR3 spans 14 residues. Germline V gene sequence: CDR1 MNHEY, CDR2 SMNVEV (reference sequence). V lost 4 bases and J lost 12, with 18 bases in between.

The CDR3: CASSFLPSYEQYF. CDR3 nucleotides: TGTGCCAGCAGTTTTCTTCCCTCCTACGAGCAGTACTTC. The rearrangement links TRBV27 to TRBJ2-7, with unresolved D. The V gene lost 3 bases and the J gene lost 0 bases, with 6 bases spanning the gap. The length of the CDR3 is 13 residues. The germline V gene has CDR1 MNHEY and CDR2 SMNVEV (reference sequence).

This chain joins TRBV12-5 and TRBJ1-5; D not certain. Deletions cut 5 bases from V and 3 bases from J, with 14 bases between. This CDR3 comprises 15 residues. Looked up from germline, CDR1 is LGHNT and CDR2 is FRNRAP. CDR3 loop: CASGDSTVTNQPQHF. In DNA, the CDR3 is TGTGCTAGTGGTGACTCGACGGTGACCAATCAGCCCCAGCATTTT.

V is TRBV15 and J is TRBJ1-2; tentative D call: TRBD1 (5 bases). CDR3 length: 17 residues. Germline V gives CDR1 LNHNV, CDR2 YYDKDF (reference sequence). Deletions cut 5 bases from V and 8 bases from J, with 27 bases between. This CDR3 reads CATSGTSEGQSPGGYTF. In DNA, the CDR3 is TGTGCCACCAGCGGTACTAGCGAGGGGCAGTCCCCGGGGGGCTACACCTTC.

This chain uses TRBV10-1 with TRBJ2-1; 8 nucleotides line up with TRBD2. Trimming cost V 5 bases and J 0 bases; bases outside gene matches: 0. There are 14 residues in the CDR3. Germline V lookup: CDR1 WNHNN, CDR2 SYGVQD (reference sequence). This CDR3 reads CASSSGSSYNEQFF. In DNA, the CDR3 is TGCGCCAGCAGTAGCGGGAGCTCCTACAATGAGCAGTTCTTC.

Concerning this clone itself: Other DNA sequences in the same sample also yield this CDR3. V is TRBV2 and J is TRBJ1-2; D not resolved. From germline, CDR1 is SNHLY and CDR2 FYNNEI. There are 13 residues in the CDR3. Trimming took off 3 bases at V and 3 bases at J, with 8 bases between the two ends. In nucleotides, the CDR3 is TGTGCCAGCAGTGATGTATCTGACTATGGCTACACCTTC. As protein: CASSDVSDYGYTF.

V and J are TRBV6-5 and TRBJ1-6; 8 nucleotides match TRBD1. The CDR3 runs 14 residues. Germline CDR1 and CDR2: MNHEY and SVGAGI. Trimming cost V 6 bases and J 13 bases; bases outside gene matches: 11. For the CDR3, the DNA is TGTGCCAGCAGCGCGGGACAGGTCTTCCCTCCCCTCCACTTT. Its protein is CASSAGQVFPPLHF.

V usage is TRBV7-2 and J usage is TRBJ1-1, with 8 nucleotides matching TRBD1. Germline CDR1 reads SGHTA; CDR2 reads FQGNSA. V shed 6 bases, J shed 5 bases, and the junction held 17 bases outside the gene matches. This CDR3 is built from 17 residues. CDR3 nucleotides: TGTGCCAGCAGGTCCTTCGGAGGCAGGGGGCGCGGGACTGAAGCTTTCTTT. Its translation is CASRSFGGRGRGTEAFF.

The CDR3 nucleotides are TGCAGCGTTGCCGGGGTGGGTAACGAGCAGTACTTC. It codes for CSVAGVGNEQYF. The J gene is TRBJ2-7, the V gene TRBV29-1; the D gene is possibly TRBD2 (5 bases). Trimming stripped 4 bases from V and 5 bases from J, with 12 bases between. Germline CDR1 SQVTM, CDR2 ANQGSEA. This CDR3 spans 12 amino acids.

This chain connects TRBV14 to TRBJ2-7, with 7 nucleotides matching TRBD1. Per germline, CDR1 SGHDN and CDR2 FVKESK. CDR3 length: 18 amino acids. V dropped 0 bases and J dropped 3; count of bases not matched to a gene: 14. The CDR3, as DNA: TGTGCCAGCAGCCAAGATGAGACCGGTTACAGGGGAAACTACGAGCAGTACTTC. This sequence encodes CASSQDETGYRGNYEQYF. Supplemented by reference TRBV14 and TRBJ2-7, the full variable domain reads EAGVTQFPSHSVIEKGQTVTLRCDPISGHDNLYWYRRVMGKEIKFLLHFVKESKQDESGMPNNRFLAERTGGTYSTLKVQPAELEDSGVYFCASSQDETGYRGNYEQYFGPGTRLTVT.

CDR3 protein: CASSVVAPSASGANVLTF. CDR3 nucleotides: TGTGCCAGCAGCGTAGTGGCACCTTCCGCCTCTGGGGCCAACGTCCTGACTTTC. The chain combines TRBV9 with TRBJ2-6; no reliable D call. The CDR3 is made up of 18 amino acids. V lost 0 bases and J 0 bases, leaving 13 bases between the germline ends. The V gene's germline CDR1 is SGDLS and CDR2 YYNGEE. Full variable domain (missing parts from reference TRBV9 and TRBJ2-6): DSGVTQTPKHLITATGQRVTLRCSPRSGDLSVYWYQQSLDQGLQFLIQYYNGEERAKGNILERFSAQQFPDLHSELNLSSLELGDSALYFCASSVVAPSASGANVLTFGAGSRLTVL.

The V and J genes are TRBV19 and TRBJ1-1; D might be TRBD1 (6 bases). CDR3 size: 20 residues. Trimming removed 5 bases at V and 0 bases at J, with 28 bases between. Germline assignment: CDR1 LNHDA and CDR2 SQIVND (reference sequence). This chain's CDR3 is CASSPSTHRDLDQMNTEAFF. CDR3 DNA: TGTGCCAGTAGTCCTTCGACTCACAGGGACCTCGATCAAATGAACACTGAAGCTTTCTTT.

The chain couples TRBV6-6 to TRBJ2-5, with D possibly matching TRBD1 (6 bases). Germline-derived CDR1 and CDR2 are MNHNY and SVGAGI (reference sequence). This CDR3 is built from 12 residues. Trimming left V 6 bases short and J 5 bases short, with 10 bases between. Written as DNA, the CDR3 is TGTGCCAGCAGCAGGGGAAGGGAGACCCAGTACTTC. Translating gives CASSRGRETQYF.

This chain connects TRBV27 to TRBJ2-1; perhaps TRBD2 as D (5 bases). The V end was cut by 3 bases, the J end by 5 bases, with 11 bases between. Germline V gives CDR1 MNHEY, CDR2 SMNVEV (reference sequence). The length of the CDR3 is 14 residues. CDR3 amino acids: CASSFGESNNEQFF. The CDR3 DNA sequence: TGTGCCAGCAGTTTCGGGGAATCCAACAATGAGCAGTTCTTC.

The chain uses TRBV6-1 and TRBJ1-5, with D tentatively TRBD1 (5 bases). Germline CDR1 MNHNS, CDR2 SASEGT. This CDR3 has 15 amino acids. Trimming took off 4 bases at V and 4 bases at J, with 14 bases between the two ends. The CDR3 coding sequence is TGTGCCAGCAGTGGTCGGGGGAGGGGTAATCAGCCCCAGCATTTT. Its translation is CASSGRGRGNQPQHF.

This chain connects TRBV6-5 to TRBJ2-1, with 8 bases lining up with TRBD2. Germline assignment: CDR1 MNHEY and CDR2 SVGAGI. V shed 6 bases and J 6 bases; nucleotides not matched to a gene: 10. CDR3 length: 15 residues. DNA of the CDR3: TGTGCCAGCAGCCGCGGGGGCGGGAGGTCCAATGAGCAGTTCTTC. This encodes CASSRGGGRSNEQFF.

This chain connects TRBV28 to TRBJ1-1, with D possibly TRBD1 on 5 matching bases. Trimming cost V 5 bases and J 9 bases, with 10 bases left between them. This CDR3 spans 11 amino acids. Germline CDR1 reads MDHEN; CDR2 reads SYDVKM. CDR3 protein: CASSLDRKAFF. For the CDR3, the DNA is TGTGCCAGCAGTCTAGACAGAAAAGCTTTCTTT.

The chain combines TRBV2 with TRBJ2-2; perhaps TRBD2 as D (7 bases). The CDR3 has 16 residues. Trimming cost V 2 bases and J 4 bases, with 14 bases left between them. The V gene's germline CDR1 is SNHLY and CDR2 FYNNEI. CDR3 loop: CASSEWGGTATGELFF. Here the CDR3 DNA reads TGTGCCAGCAGTGAATGGGGGGGCACTGCCACCGGGGAGCTGTTTTTT.

The gene calls are TRBV28 and TRBJ1-1, with TRBD1 as a possible D gene (6 bases). V dropped 4 bases and J dropped 10 bases, with 19 bases sitting between them. There are 14 residues in the CDR3. Germline CDR1 and CDR2: MDHEN and SYDVKM. CDR3 bases: TGTGCCAGCAGTTCCCCCTTGTCGCGGGGGCGAGCTTTCTTT. As protein: CASSSPLSRGRAFF. Looking up the rest from reference TRBV28 and TRBJ1-1 gives the full variable domain: DVKVTQSSRYLVKRTGEKVFLECVQDMDHENMFWYRQDPGLGLRLIYFSYDVKMKEKGDIPEGYSVSREKKERFSLILESASTNQTSMYLCASSSPLSRGRAFFGQGTRLTVV.

V gene TRBV15 combines with J gene TRBJ1-5, with 9 bases matching TRBD1. The germline V gene has CDR1 LNHNV and CDR2 YYDKDF (reference sequence). The CDR3 sequence is 15 residues long. Trimming cost V 1 base and J 2 bases; bases outside gene matches: 0. CDR3 sequence (DNA): TGTGCCACCAGCAGAGGGACAGGGGGCAATCAGCCCCAGCATTTT. Amino acid sequence: CATSRGTGGNQPQHF.

The V call is TRBV18, the J call TRBJ2-7, with 12 bases that match TRBD2. This CDR3 comprises 17 residues. V shed 1 base, J shed 6 bases, and the junction held 10 bases outside the gene matches. Germline V gene sequence: CDR1 KGHSH, CDR2 LQKENI. This CDR3 reads CASSPQGLAGGSGEQYF. The CDR3 coding sequence is TGTGCCAGCTCACCACAGGGTCTAGCGGGAGGGTCAGGCGAGCAGTACTTC.

The chain joins TRBV28 to TRBJ2-2, with D uncertain. Germline values: CDR1 MDHEN, CDR2 SYDVKM. V was pared by 3 bases and J by 6 bases, with 14 bases between. CDR3 length equals 15 residues. CDR3 in DNA: TGTGCCAGCAGTTTCGGCACCACTCAGGCCGGGGAGCTGTTTTTT. Residues: CASSFGTTQAGELFF.

V and J are TRBV6-1 and TRBJ2-1; no clear D. Germline-derived CDR1 and CDR2 are MNHNS and SASEGT. The ends were cut back, 7 bases at V and 6 bases at J, with 16 bases in the middle. There are 14 residues in the CDR3. In DNA, the CDR3 is TGTGCCAGCACCCCCACCGGTTATCGCAATGAGCAGTTCTTC. The encoded protein is CASTPTGYRNEQFF.